This is a list of T cell receptor beta chains from one sample in a study of OX40 agonist ivuxolimab in advanced cancers. Clones were sequenced by immunoSEQ multiplex PCR, and TCRdb holds only the in-frame ones, with some missing. In the table there are fewer than 90,000 clones, roughly 87% of which are singletons. Specimen: CD4+ or CD8+ T cells sorted from blood, collected in a trial of the OX40 agonist ivuxolimab. The receptors come from an adult with an advanced solid tumor such as melanoma, head and neck, liver or kidney cancer. Each CDR3 is given with its conserved first and last residue. D genes are given only for firm matches. Expanded clones are given a class, and other clones once, few, many or no size at all.

TRBJ2-7	.	TRBV18	TRBD2	CASSPQQLGYSGGAGEQYF	TGTGCCAGCTCTCCTCAGCAGCTCGGATATAGCGGGGGGGCCGGGGAGCAGTACTTC
TRBJ1-6	.	TRBV5-1	.	CASSLARGYNSPLHF	TGCGCCAGCAGCTTAGCCAGGGGCTATAATTCACCCCTCCACTTT
TRBJ2-3	.	TRBV6-6	.	CASSNTGRMTDTQYF	TGTGCCAGCAGTAATACAGGGAGGATGACAGATACGCAGTATTTT
TRBJ1-3	.	TRBV11-3	.	CASSGSGTTIYSGNTIYF	TGTGCCAGCAGCGGATCAGGGACTACGATCTACTCTGGAAACACCATATATTTT
TRBJ2-1	few	TRBV5-1	TRBD1	CASSFDRGNEQFF	TGCGCCAGCAGCTTTGACAGGGGAAATGAGCAGTTCTTC
TRBJ1-4	few	TRBV28	.	CASNAGRRGEKLFF	TGTGCCAGCAATGCAGGACGGCGGGGTGAAAAACTGTTTTTT
TRBJ2-1	.	TRBV30	.	CAWSGPGDEQFF	TGTGCCTGGAGTGGTCCCGGGGATGAGCAGTTCTTC
TRBJ2-5	.	TRBV27	TRBD2	CASSLALGGNGETQYF	TGTGCCAGCAGTTTAGCCCTCGGGGGGAACGGAGAGACCCAGTACTTC
TRBJ1-2	.	TRBV6-5	.	CASSYSTASRNYGYTF	TGTGCCAGCAGTTACTCGACTGCCAGCCGGAACTATGGCTACACCTTC
TRBJ2-2	.	TRBV4-2	TRBD2	CASTPSDLAGNTGELFF	TGTGCCAGCACGCCTTCCGACTTAGCGGGGAACACCGGGGAGCTGTTTTTT
TRBJ2-1	.	TRBV5-6	.	CASSLLVLGAQSSYNEQFF	TGTGCCAGCAGCTTGCTCGTTTTAGGGGCCCAGAGCTCCTACAATGAGCAGTTCTTC
TRBJ2-3	.	TRBV5-4	.	CASSPKRADTQYF	TGTGCCAGCAGCCCAAAGCGGGCTGATACGCAGTATTTT
TRBJ1-5	.	TRBV18	.	CASSPDRPDSNQPQHF	TGTGCCAGCTCACCAGACAGGCCCGATAGCAATCAGCCCCAGCATTTT
TRBJ1-4	once	TRBV5-6	TRBD1	CASSSSGTGSEKLFF	TGTGCCAGCAGCTCCTCCGGGACAGGGAGTGAAAAACTGTTTTTT
TRBJ1-1	.	TRBV7-2	.	CASSREQNTEAFF	TGTGCCAGCAGCCGGGAGCAGAACACTGAAGCTTTCTTT
TRBJ2-7	once	TRBV7-2	TRBD2	CASSLWTSGGLGEQYF	TGTGCCAGCAGCCTATGGACTAGCGGGGGGTTGGGGGAGCAGTACTTC
TRBJ1-4	.	TRBV5-8	.	CASSRYTGLGEKLFF	TGTGCCAGCAGCCGTTACACAGGGTTAGGTGAAAAACTGTTTTTT
TRBJ2-5	.	TRBV2	.	CASILAWGQETQYF	TGTGCCAGCATCCTAGCGTGGGGCCAAGAGACCCAGTACTTC
TRBJ1-1	.	TRBV11-2	TRBD1	CASSLVRTGTEAFF	TGTGCCAGCAGCTTAGTTAGGACAGGCACTGAAGCTTTCTTT
TRBJ1-6	.	TRBV30	.	CAWTPGGGNNSPLHF	TGTGCCTGGACCCCGGGGGGGGGTAATAATTCACCCCTCCACTTT
TRBJ1-3	once	TRBV6-5	TRBD1	CASRLTGESGNTIYF	TGTGCCAGCAGGCTAACAGGGGAATCTGGAAACACCATATATTTT
TRBJ2-7	.	TRBV9	.	CASSVYGGALSSYEQYF	TGTGCCAGCAGCGTATATGGGGGTGCCCTAAGCTCCTACGAGCAGTACTTC
TRBJ2-7	.	TRBV13	TRBD1	CASSPPGQGAYEQYF	TGTGCCAGCAGCCCCCCGGGACAGGGGGCCTACGAGCAGTACTTC
TRBJ2-1	.	TRBV29-1	.	CSAQGYSYNEQFF	TGCAGCGCCCAGGGTTACTCCTACAATGAGCAGTTCTTC
TRBJ2-2	.	TRBV18	TRBD1	CASSPRTGANTGELFF	TGTGCCAGCTCACCAAGGACAGGAGCGAACACCGGGGAGCTGTTTTTT
TRBJ1-2	few	TRBV9	.	CASSVVTAYEGYTF	TGTGCCAGCAGCGTAGTGACAGCTTATGAAGGCTACACCTTC
TRBJ2-7	.	TRBV28	.	CASTRAYEQYF	TGTGCCAGCACCAGGGCCTACGAGCAGTACTTC
TRBJ1-1	.	TRBV11-3	.	CASSFLNTEAFF	TGTGCCAGCAGCTTTCTAAACACTGAAGCTTTCTTT
TRBJ2-7	.	TRBV6-6	TRBD1	CASSRGQGAGEQYF	TGTGCCAGCAGTCGCGGACAGGGGGCCGGCGAGCAGTACTTC
TRBJ1-1	.	TRBV4-1	.	CASSETGRNTEAFF	TGCGCCAGCAGCGAGACCGGGAGGAACACTGAAGCTTTCTTT
TRBJ1-1	few	TRBV5-1	.	CASSGQIGRSRNTEAFF	TGCGCCAGCAGCGGCCAAATTGGCAGGAGCCGGAACACTGAAGCTTTCTTT
TRBJ1-1	.	TRBV7-2	.	CASSTLGDRKNTEAFF	TGTGCCAGCAGCACGTTGGGAGACAGGAAGAACACTGAAGCTTTCTTT
TRBJ2-7	.	TRBV10-3	TRBD2	CAISEVFGVAGGGSYEQYF	TGTGCCATCAGTGAGGTCTTTGGAGTAGCGGGAGGCGGATCCTACGAGCAGTACTTC
TRBJ1-1	.	TRBV14	.	CASSQGTANTEAFF	TGTGCCAGCAGCCAAGGGACAGCTAACACTGAAGCTTTCTTT
TRBJ2-7	.	TRBV7-3	TRBD2	CASSPSGSGASYEQYF	TGTGCCAGCAGCCCCTCGGGTAGCGGGGCGTCCTACGAGCAGTACTTC
TRBJ1-1	.	TRBV6-4	.	CASSDSGAGQAFF	TGTGCCAGCAGTGACTCGGGAGCAGGACAGGCTTTCTTT
TRBJ2-1	.	TRBV9	.	CASSPRDFHNEQFF	TGTGCCAGCAGCCCTCGGGACTTCCACAATGAGCAGTTCTTC
TRBJ1-3	.	TRBV5-4	.	CASSSYYSGNTIYF	TGTGCCAGCAGCTCCTACTACTCTGGAAACACCATATATTTT
TRBJ2-5	.	TRBV5-1	.	CASSLGAGAPNLETQYF	TGCGCCAGCAGCTTGGGGGCAGGGGCACCGAATCTGGAGACCCAGTACTTC
TRBJ1-2	.	TRBV6-4	.	CASSRHTGGYGYTF	TGTGCCAGCAGTCGTCACACGGGGGGCTATGGCTACACCTTC
TRBJ2-7	.	TRBV5-1	TRBD2	CASSFYWEGSYEQYF	TGCGCCAGCAGCTTCTATTGGGAGGGGTCCTACGAGCAGTACTTC
TRBJ2-7	.	TRBV27	TRBD2	CASSLFGTRSGFLAGEQYF	TGTGCCAGCAGTTTATTCGGGACTAGAAGTGGGTTTCTCGCGGGCGAGCAGTACTTC
TRBJ1-5	once	TRBV2	TRBD1	CASRVGQGHQPQHF	TGTGCCAGCAGGGTCGGACAGGGCCATCAGCCCCAGCATTTT
TRBJ1-5	.	TRBV19	.	CASTILGALDQPQHF	TGTGCCAGTACCATTTTGGGGGCTCTAGATCAGCCCCAGCATTTT
TRBJ1-1	few	TRBV29-1	TRBD1	CSVGQGNTEAFF	TGCAGCGTTGGACAGGGGAACACTGAAGCTTTCTTT
TRBJ1-6	.	TRBV4-1	TRBD1	CASSLMGQLINSPLHF	TGCGCCAGCAGCCTGATGGGACAGTTAATTAATTCACCCCTCCACTTT
TRBJ1-4	.	TRBV2	.	CASSGQGDGEKLFF	TGTGCCAGCAGTGGGCAGGGAGATGGAGAAAAACTGTTTTTT
TRBJ2-1	.	TRBV6-1	TRBD1	CASSEVGTASYNEQFF	TGTGCCAGCAGTGAAGTTGGGACAGCCTCCTACAATGAGCAGTTCTTC
TRBJ2-6	.	TRBV7-9	.	CASTFGTTGANVLTF	TGTGCCAGCACCTTCGGGACAACTGGGGCCAACGTCCTGACTTTC
TRBJ2-2	.	TRBV4-2	TRBD2	CASSQEAGTSSSLAGELFF	TGTGCCAGCAGCCAAGAAGCGGGGACTAGCTCTTCACTGGCCGGGGAGCTGTTTTTT
TRBJ1-5	.	TRBV18	.	CASSQGDNQPQHF	TGTGCCAGCTCACAAGGGGACAATCAGCCCCAGCATTTT
TRBJ2-2	once	TRBV6-5	.	CASRGGTTLRELFF	TGTGCCAGCAGGGGAGGGACAACCCTTAGGGAGCTGTTTTTT
TRBJ1-1	.	TRBV7-2	TRBD1	CASSLGQVRNTEAFF	TGTGCCAGCAGCTTGGGACAGGTTAGGAACACTGAAGCTTTCTTT
TRBJ2-1	.	TRBV5-4	TRBD2	CASSPHGGTSEGDGRFF	TGTGCCAGCAGCCCCCATGGTGGTACTAGCGAGGGAGATGGACGGTTCTTC